The subject of this entry is one T cell receptor beta chain. Clones were read by immunoSEQ multiplex PCR, and TCRdb kept only the in-frame ones, dropping some. The sample lists under 300,000 clones; 75% to 85% were seen once. The record originates from a study of blood T cell repertoires in COVID-19. As for the study in general: COVID-19 samples, acute and convalescent, were from the United States, Italy and Spain. PBMCs, B-cell-depleted T cells, or T cells were the source of the cDNA or gDNA that made up the material.

V was shortened by 7 bases and J by 1 base, with 7 bases between the two germline ends. CDR1 and CDR2 from the germline V gene are SNHLY and FYNNEI. The CDR3 loop spans 12 amino acids. The chain couples TRBV2 to TRBJ1-2; perhaps TRBD1 as D (6 bases). The sequencing input was peripheral blood. The clonotype comes from a woman aged 40 to 50 who had recovered from COVID-19. In DNA form, the CDR3 reads TGTGCCAGCACAGGGGTTAACTATGGCTACACCTTC. Its translation is CASTGVNYGYTF.